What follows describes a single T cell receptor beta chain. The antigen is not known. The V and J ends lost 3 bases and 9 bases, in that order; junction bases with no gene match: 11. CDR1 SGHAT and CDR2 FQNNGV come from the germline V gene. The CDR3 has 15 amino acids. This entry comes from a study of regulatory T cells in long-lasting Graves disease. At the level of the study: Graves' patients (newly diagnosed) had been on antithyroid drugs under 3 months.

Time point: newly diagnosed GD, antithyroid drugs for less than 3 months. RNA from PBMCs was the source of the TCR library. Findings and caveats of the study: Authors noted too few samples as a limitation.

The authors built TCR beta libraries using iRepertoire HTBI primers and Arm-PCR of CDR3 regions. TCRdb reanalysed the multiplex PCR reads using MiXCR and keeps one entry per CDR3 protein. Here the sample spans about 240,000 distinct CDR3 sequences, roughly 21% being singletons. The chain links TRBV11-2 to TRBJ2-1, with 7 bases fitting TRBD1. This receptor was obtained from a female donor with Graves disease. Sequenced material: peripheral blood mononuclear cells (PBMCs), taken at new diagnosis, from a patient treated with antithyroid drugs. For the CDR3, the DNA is TGTGCCAGCAGCTTTAGAGGGACAGACTTTAGTGAGCAGTTCTTC. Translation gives CASSFRGTDFSEQFF.